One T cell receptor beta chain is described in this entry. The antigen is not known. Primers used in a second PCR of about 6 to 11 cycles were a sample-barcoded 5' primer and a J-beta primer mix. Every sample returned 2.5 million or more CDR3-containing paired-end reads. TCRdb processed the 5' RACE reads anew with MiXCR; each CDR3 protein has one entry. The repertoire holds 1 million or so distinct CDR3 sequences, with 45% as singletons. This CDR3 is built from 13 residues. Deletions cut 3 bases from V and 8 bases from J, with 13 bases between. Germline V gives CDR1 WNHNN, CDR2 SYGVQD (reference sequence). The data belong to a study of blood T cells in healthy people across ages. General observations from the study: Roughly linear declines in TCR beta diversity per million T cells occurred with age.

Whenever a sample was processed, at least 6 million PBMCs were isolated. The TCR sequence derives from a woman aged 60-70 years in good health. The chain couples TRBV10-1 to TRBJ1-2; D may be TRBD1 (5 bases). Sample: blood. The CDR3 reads CASSDQPQGGYTF. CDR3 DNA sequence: TGCGCCAGCAGTGATCAACCCCAGGGCGGCTACACCTTC.